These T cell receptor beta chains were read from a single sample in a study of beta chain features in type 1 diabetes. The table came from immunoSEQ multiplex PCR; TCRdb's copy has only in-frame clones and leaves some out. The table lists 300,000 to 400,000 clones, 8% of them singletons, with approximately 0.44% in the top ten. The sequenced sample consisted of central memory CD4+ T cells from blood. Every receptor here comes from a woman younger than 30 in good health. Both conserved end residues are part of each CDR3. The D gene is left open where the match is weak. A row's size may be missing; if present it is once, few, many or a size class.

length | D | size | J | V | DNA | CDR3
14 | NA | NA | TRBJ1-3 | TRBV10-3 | TGTGCCACCGGGGGGTCCAACTCTGGAAACACCATATATTTT | CATGGSNSGNTIYF
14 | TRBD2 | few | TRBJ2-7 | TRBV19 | TGTGCCAGTAGCCACGGACTAGCGGGAGAAGTGCAGTACTTC | CASSHGLAGEVQYF
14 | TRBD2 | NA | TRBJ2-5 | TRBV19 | TGTGCCAGTAGTCCGCAAGCGGGAGGCAAGACCCAGTACTTC | CASSPQAGGKTQYF
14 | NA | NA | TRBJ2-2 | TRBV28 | TGTGCCAGCAGTACGACGGGGAATATCGGGGAGCTGTTTTTT | CASSTTGNIGELFF
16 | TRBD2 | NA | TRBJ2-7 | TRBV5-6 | TGTGCCAGCAGCTTGCGCCTAGCGGGATCGTCCTACGAGCAGTACTTC | CASSLRLAGSSYEQYF
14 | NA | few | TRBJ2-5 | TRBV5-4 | TGTGCCAGCAGCTCTTGGGCAAACCAAGAGACCCAGTACTTC | CASSSWANQETQYF
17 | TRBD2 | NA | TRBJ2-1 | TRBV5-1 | TGCGCCAGCAGCTGGGGGACTAGCGGGAACACCTACAATGAGCAGTTCTTC | CASSWGTSGNTYNEQFF
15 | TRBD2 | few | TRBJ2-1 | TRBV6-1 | TGTGCCAGCATCGAGCGGGATGCTTCCTACAATGAGCAGTTCTTC | CASIERDASYNEQFF
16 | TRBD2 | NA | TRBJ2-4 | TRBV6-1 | TGTGCCAGCAGAGAAATGAGCGGGAGGGCCAAAAACATTCAGTACTTC | CASREMSGRAKNIQYF
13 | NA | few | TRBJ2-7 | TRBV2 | TGTGCCAGCAGTCCGTTACTAGCCGGCGAGCAGTACTTC | CASSPLLAGEQYF
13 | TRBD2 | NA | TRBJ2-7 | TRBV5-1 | TGCGCCAGCAGTCCAAGCGGGATATACGAGCAGTACTTC | CASSPSGIYEQYF
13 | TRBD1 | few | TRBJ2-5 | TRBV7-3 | TGTGCCAGCAGCTTAGACAGGGACAAGACCCAGTACTTC | CASSLDRDKTQYF
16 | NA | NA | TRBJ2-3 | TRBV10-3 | TGTGCCATCAGCCGGATGGGCAGATCTAGCACAGATACGCAGTATTTT | CAISRMGRSSTDTQYF